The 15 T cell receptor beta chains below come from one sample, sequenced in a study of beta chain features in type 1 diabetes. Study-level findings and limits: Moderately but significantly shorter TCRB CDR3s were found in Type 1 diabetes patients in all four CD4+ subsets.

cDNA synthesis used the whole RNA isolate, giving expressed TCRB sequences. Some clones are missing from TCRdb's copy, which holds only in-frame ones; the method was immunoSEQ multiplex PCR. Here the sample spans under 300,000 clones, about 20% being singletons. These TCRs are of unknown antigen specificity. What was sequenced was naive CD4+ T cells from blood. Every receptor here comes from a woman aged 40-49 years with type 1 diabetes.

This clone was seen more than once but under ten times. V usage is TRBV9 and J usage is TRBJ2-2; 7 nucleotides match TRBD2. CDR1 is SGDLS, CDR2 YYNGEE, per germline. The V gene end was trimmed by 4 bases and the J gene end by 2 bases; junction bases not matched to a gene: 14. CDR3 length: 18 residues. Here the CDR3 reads CASSPPVAASGNTGELFF. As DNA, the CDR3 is TGTGCCAGCAGCCCACCGGTAGCGGCTAGCGGTAACACCGGGGAGCTGTTTTTT.

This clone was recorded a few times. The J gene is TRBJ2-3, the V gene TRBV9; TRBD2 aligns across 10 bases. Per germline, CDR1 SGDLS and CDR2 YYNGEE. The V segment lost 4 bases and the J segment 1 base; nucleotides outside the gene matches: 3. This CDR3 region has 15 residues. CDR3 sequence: CASSFGTSGTDTQYF. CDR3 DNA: TGTGCCAGCAGCTTCGGGACTAGCGGCACAGATACGCAGTATTTT. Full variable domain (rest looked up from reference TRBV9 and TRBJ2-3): DSGVTQTPKHLITATGQRVTLRCSPRSGDLSVYWYQQSLDQGLQFLIQYYNGEERAKGNILERFSAQQFPDLHSELNLSSLELGDSALYFCASSFGTSGTDTQYFGPGTRLTVL.

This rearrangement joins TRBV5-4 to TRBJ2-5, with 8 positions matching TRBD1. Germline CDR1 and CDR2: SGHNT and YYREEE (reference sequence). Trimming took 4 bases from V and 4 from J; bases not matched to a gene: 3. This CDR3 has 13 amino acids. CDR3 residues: CASSVQGGETQYF. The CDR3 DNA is TGTGCCAGCAGCGTACAGGGGGGAGAGACCCAGTACTTC.

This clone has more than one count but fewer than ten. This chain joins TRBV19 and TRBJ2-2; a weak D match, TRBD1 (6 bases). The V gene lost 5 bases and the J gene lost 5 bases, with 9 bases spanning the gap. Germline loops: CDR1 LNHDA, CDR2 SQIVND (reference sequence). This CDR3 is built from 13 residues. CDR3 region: CASSGRGTGELFF. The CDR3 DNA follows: TGTGCCAGTAGTGGTAGGGGGACCGGGGAGCTGTTTTTT.

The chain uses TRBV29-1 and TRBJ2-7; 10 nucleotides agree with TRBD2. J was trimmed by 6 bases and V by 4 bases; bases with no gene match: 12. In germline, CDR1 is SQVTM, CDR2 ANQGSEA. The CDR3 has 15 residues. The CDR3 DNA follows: TGCAGCGTTGGACGTGGTCTAGCGGGAGTCGGCGAGCAGTACTTC. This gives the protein CSVGRGLAGVGEQYF.

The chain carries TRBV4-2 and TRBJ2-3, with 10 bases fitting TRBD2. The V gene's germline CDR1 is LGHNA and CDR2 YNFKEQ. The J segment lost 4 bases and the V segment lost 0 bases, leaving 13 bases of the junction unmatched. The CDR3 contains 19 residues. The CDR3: CASSQDMASGSLSADTQYF. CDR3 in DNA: TGTGCCAGCAGCCAAGATATGGCTAGCGGGAGTCTAAGCGCAGATACGCAGTATTTT.

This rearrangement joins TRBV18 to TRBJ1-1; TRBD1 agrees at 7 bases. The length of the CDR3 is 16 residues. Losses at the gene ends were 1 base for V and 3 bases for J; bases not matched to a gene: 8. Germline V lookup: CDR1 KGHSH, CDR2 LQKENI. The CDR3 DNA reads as TGTGCCAGCTCACCACGAGGACAGGCCGATGACACTGAAGCTTTCTTT. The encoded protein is CASSPRGQADDTEAFF.

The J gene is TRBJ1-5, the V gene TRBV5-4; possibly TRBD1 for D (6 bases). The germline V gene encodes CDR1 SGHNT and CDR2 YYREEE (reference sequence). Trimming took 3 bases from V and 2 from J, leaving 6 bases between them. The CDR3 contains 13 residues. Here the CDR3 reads CASSSGGNQPQHF. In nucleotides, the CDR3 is TGTGCCAGCAGCTCAGGGGGCAATCAGCCCCAGCATTTT.

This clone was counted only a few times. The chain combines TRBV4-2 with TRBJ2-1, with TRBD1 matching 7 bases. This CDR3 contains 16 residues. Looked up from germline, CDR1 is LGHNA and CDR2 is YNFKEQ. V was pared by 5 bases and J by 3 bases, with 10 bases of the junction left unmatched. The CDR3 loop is CASSFDGPGGYNEQFF. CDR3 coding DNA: TGTGCCAGCAGCTTCGACGGGCCAGGGGGCTACAATGAGCAGTTCTTC.

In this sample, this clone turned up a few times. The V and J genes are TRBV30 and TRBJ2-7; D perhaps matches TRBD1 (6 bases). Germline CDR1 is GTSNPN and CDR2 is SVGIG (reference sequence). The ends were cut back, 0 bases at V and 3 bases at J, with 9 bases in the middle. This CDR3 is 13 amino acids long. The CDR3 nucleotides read TGTGCCTGGAGTGTACAGGACAGCTACGAGCAGTACTTC. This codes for CAWSVQDSYEQYF.

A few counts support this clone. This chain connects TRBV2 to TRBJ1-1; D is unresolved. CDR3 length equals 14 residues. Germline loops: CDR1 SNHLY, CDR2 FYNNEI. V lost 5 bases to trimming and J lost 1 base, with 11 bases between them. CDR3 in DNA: TGTGCCAGCAGTTCCACAGCACAGAACACTGAAGCTTTCTTT. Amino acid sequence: CASSSTAQNTEAFF.

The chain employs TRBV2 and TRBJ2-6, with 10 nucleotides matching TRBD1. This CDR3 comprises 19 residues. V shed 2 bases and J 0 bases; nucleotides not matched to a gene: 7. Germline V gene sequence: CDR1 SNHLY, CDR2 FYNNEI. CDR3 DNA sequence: TGTGCCAGCAGTGAACAGGGACAGGGGCCAGGCTCTGGGGCCAACGTCCTGACTTTC. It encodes CASSEQGQGPGSGANVLTF. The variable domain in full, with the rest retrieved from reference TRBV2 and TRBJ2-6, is EPEVTQTPSHQVTQMGQEVILRCVPISNHLYFYWYRQILGQKVEFLVSFYNNEISEKSEIFDDQFSVERPDGSNFTLKIRSTKLEDSAMYFCASSEQGQGPGSGANVLTFGAGSRLTVL.

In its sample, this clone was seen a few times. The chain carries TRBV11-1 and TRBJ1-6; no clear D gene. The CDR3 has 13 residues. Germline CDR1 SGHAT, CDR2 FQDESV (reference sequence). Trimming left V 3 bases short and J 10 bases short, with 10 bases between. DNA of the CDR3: TGTGCCAGCAGCTTTGGCAGCGGATCACCCCTCCACTTT. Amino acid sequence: CASSFGSGSPLHF.

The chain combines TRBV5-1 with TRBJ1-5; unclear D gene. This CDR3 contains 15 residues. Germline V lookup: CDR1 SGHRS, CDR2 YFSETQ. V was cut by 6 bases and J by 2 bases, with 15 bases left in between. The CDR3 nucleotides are TGCGCCAGCACCCCGACCCCCGGGGGCAATCAGCCCCAGCATTTT. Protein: CASTPTPGGNQPQHF.

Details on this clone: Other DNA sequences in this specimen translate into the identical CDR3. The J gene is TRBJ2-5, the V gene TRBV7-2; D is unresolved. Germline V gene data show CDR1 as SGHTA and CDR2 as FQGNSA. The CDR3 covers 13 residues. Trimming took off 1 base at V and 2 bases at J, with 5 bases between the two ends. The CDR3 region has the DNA TGTGCCAGCAGCTTAGGGCGGCAAGAGACCCAGTACTTC. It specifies CASSLGRQETQYF. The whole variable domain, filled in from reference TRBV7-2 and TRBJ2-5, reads GAGVSQSPSNKVTEKGKDVELRCDPISGHTALYWYRQSLGQGLEFLIYFQGNSAPDKSGLPSDRFSAERTGGSVSTLTIQRTQQEDSAVYLCASSLGRQETQYFGPGTRLLVL.